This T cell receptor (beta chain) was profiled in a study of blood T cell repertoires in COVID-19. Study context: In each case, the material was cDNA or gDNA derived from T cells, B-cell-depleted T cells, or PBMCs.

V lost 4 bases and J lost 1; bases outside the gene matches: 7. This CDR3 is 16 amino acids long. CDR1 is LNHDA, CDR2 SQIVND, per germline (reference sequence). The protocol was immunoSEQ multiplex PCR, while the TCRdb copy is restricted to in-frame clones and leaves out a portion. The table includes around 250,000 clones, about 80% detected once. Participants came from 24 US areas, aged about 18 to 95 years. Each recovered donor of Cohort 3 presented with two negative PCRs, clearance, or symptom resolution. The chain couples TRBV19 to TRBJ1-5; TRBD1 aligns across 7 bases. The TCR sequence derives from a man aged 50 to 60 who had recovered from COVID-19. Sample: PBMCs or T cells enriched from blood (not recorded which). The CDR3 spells CASSKSGTASNQPQHF. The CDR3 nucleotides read TGTGCCAGTAGTAAATCCGGGACAGCGAGCAATCAGCCCCAGCATTTT.